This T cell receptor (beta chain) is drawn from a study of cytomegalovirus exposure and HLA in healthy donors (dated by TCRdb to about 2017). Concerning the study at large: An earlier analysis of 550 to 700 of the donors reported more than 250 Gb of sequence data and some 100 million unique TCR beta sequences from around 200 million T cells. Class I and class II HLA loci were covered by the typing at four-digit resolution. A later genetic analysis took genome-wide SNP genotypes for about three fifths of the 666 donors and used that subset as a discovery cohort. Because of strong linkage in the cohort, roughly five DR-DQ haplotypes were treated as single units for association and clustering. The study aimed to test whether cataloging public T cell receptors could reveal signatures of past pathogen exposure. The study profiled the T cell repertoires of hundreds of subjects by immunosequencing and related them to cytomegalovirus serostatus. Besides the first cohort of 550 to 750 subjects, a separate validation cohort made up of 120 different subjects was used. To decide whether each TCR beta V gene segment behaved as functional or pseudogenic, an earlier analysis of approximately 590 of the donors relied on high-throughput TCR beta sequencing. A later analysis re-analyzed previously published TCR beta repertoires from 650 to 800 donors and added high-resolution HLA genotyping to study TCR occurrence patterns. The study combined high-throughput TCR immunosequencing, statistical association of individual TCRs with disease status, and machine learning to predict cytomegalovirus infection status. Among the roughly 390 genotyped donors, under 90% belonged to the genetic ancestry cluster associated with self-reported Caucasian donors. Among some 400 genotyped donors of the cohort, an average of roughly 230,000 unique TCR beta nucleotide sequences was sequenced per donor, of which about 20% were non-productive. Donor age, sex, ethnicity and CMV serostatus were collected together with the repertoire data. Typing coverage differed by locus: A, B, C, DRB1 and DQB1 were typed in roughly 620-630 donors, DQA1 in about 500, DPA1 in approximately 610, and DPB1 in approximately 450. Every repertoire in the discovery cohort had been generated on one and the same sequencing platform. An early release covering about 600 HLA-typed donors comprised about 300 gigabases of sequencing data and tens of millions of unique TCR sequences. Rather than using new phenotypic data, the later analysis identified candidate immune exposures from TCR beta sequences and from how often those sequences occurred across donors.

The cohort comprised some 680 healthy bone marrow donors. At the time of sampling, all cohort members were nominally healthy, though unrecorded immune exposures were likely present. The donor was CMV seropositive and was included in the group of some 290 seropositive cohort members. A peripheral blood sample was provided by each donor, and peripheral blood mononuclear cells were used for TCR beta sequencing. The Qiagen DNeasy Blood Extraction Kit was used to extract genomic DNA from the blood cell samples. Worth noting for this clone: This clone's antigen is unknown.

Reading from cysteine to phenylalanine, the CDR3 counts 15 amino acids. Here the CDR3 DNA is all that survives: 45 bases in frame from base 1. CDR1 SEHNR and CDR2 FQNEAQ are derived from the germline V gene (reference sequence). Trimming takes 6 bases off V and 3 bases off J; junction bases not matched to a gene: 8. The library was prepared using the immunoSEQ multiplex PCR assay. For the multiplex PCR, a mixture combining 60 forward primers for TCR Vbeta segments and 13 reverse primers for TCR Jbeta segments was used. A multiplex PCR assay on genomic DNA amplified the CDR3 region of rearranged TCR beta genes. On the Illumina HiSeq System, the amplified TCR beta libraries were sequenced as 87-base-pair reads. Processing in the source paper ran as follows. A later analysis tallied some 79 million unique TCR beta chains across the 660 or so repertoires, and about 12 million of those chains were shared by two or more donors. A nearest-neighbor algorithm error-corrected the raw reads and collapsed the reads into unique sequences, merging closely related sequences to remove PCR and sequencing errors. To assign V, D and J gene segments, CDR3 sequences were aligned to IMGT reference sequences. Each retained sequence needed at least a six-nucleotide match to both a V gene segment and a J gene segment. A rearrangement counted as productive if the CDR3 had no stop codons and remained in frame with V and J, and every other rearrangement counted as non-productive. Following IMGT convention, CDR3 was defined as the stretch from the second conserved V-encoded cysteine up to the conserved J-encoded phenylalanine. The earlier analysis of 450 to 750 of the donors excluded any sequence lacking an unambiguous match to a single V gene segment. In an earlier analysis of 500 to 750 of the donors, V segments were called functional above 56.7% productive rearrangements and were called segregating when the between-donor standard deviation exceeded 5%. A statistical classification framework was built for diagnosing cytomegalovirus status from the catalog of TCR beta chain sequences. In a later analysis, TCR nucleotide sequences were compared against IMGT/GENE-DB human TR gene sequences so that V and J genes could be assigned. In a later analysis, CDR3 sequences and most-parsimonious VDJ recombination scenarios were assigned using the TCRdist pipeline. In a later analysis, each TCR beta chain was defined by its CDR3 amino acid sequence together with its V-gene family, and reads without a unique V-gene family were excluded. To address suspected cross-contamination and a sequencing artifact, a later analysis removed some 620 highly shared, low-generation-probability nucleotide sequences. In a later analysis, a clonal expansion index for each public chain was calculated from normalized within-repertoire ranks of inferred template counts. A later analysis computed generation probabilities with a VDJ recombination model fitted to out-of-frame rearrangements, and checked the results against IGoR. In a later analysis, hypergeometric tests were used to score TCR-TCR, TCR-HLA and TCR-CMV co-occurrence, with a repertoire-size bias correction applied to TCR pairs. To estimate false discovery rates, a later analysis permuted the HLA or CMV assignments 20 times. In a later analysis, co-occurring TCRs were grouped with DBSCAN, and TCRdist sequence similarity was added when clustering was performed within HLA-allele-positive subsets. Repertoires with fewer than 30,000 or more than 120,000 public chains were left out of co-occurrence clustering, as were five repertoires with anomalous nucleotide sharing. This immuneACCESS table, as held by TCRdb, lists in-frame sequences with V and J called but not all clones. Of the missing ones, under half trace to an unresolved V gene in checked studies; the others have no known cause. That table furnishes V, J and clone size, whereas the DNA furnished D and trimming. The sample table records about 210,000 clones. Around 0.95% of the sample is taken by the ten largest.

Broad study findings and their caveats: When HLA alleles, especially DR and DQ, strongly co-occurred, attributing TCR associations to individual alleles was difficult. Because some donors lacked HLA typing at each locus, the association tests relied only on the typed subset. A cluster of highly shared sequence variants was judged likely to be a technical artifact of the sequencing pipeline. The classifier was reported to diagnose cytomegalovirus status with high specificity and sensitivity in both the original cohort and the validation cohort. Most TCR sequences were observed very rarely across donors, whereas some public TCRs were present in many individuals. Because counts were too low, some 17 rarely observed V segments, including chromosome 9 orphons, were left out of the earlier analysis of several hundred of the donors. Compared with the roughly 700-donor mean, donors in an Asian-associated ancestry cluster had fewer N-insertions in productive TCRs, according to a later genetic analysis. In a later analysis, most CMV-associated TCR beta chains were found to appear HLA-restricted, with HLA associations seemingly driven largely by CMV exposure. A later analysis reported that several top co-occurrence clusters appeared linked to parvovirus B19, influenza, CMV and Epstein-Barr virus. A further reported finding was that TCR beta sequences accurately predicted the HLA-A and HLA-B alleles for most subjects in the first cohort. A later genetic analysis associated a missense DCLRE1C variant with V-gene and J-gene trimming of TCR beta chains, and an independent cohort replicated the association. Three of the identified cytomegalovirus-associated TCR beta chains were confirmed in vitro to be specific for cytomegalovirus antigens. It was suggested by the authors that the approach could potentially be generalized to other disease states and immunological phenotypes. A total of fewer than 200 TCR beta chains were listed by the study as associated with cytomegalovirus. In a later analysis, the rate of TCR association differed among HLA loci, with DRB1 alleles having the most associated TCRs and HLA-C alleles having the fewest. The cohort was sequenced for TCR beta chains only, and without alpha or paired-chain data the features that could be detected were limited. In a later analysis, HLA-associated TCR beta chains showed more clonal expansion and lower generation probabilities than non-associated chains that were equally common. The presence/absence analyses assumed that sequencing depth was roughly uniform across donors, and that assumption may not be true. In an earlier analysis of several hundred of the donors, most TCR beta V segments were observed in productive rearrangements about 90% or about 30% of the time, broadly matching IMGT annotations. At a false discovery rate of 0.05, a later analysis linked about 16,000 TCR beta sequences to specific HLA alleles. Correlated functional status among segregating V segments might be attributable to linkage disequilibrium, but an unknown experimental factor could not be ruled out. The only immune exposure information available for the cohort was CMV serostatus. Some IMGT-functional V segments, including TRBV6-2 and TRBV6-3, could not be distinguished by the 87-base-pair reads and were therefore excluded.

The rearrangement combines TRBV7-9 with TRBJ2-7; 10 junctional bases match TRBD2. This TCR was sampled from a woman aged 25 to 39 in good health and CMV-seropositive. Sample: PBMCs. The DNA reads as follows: TGTGCCAGCAGAGATACAGCGGGAGGGGGCTACGAGCAGTACTTC. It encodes CASRDTAGGGYEQYF.